This entry describes one T cell receptor (beta chain). The antigen it recognizes is unknown. Mismatch with germline at one junction end may stem from a read error. Healthy HIV-negative adults with no recently reported acute infections or vaccinations were included as donors. All donors were Caucasian adults living in Nashville, Tennessee, USA. CD4+ T cells were enriched by magnetic negative selection, after which naive cells were positively selected on CD45RA and the negative fraction was taken as the memory subset. After blood collection by leukapheresis, PBMCs were isolated using Ficoll-Histopaque density gradient centrifugation and then cryopreserved in the vapor phase of liquid nitrogen. Analytical flow cytometry was used to check the purity and quantity of every magnetically sorted T cell population. Each sorted fraction had its genomic DNA isolated and then quantified by UV absorbance on a Nanodrop 2000c.

The data are from a study of shared clonotypes between healthy human individuals (TCRdb year 2020). Concerning the study at large: Two women and a few men aged 18 to 49 years were included in the cohort. For each donor, CD4 naive and CD4 memory were each given three plates, CD8 naive was given two plates, and CD8 memory was given one plate. To estimate repertoire size and how much clonotype sharing occurs between individuals, the study deeply sequenced the blood TCR repertoires of five healthy adults. To increase sequencing depth and limit assay-specific biases, TCR repertoire library preparation and sequencing were carried out by different laboratories using diverse techniques. Leukapheresis yielded between about 0.9 and 9.5 billion PBMCs per donor.

Including the terminal cysteine and phenylalanine, the CDR3 comprises 13 residues. The retained sequence is limited to the CDR3, 39 bases, with the frame set at the first base. CDR1 and CDR2 were assigned from the germline V gene (reference sequence) as SSHAT and FNYEAQ. Using the deep immunoSEQ assay, TCR CDR3 regions were amplified from genomic DNA by multiplex PCR. For each cell subset, the extracted genomic DNA was distributed evenly across all wells of several immunoSEQ 96-well plates, and each plate served as one replicate. Each replicate PCR for sorted subsets received approximately 200 ng genomic DNA, equal to about 30,000 T cell genomes. Purified libraries were measured with a Qubit 3.0 fluorometer, size-checked on a Bioanalyzer 2100, and measured again with the KAPA Library Quantification kit. Every immunoSEQ 96-well plate was sequenced on a separate single-read 150-cycle Illumina NextSeq 550 flow cell. Per the original workflow: Because the immunoSEQ output included only junctional sequences and no quality scores, the filtering could not be the same as the filtering used for full-length reads. Sequences were annotated with PyIR, a Python wrapper for IgBLAST v1.9, using IMGT germline references to assign V/J genes and CDR3. Reads were removed for weak V/J assignments (E-value above 1e-6), missing CDR3, stop codons, out-of-frame junctions, or ambiguous translated residues. V3J clonotypes were defined as sequences sharing the same inferred V gene, J gene, and CDR3 amino acid sequence. To compute the percentage overlap between repertoires, the number of shared unique clonotypes was divided by the size of the smaller repertoire. Repertoire richness was assessed with RTK rarefaction, the Chao1 estimator, and Recon v2.1 estimates of unobserved clonotypes. For all TCRbeta clonotypes obtained by the gDNA method from a handful of donors, generation probabilities were computed with OLGA. Not all clones reach the TCRdb copy of this immuneACCESS table, which keeps in-frame sequences only. Checked studies attribute under half of the gap to unresolved V genes and leave the rest unexplained. For V, J and clone size, that table is used; D and trimming come from the DNA. In this sample the table shows 1,400,000 or so clones, roughly 98.5% of which occur a single time. The biggest ten clones account for around 0.38% of the sample.

General study outcomes and caveats: Higher generation probabilities were observed for clonotypes shared by all four sorted-subset donors than for non-shared clonotypes. Because the study included a small number of donors, the genetic and exposure-history diversity represented was limited. Incomplete sequencing was indicated by rarefaction of sorted-subset datasets, despite the large sequencing depth. Pairwise subsampling led to the expectation that sequencing depth would affect the degree of clonotype sharing among donors. When a few donors were compared, the shared fraction of clonotypes was about 5.5% for naive CD4, around 3.6% for naive CD8, 2% to 2.5% for memory CD4, and 0.4% for memory CD8. Naive subsets generally had larger estimated clonotype richness than memory subsets. Sampling was restricted to blood, and TCR repertoires in tissues likely differ from the TCR repertoires found in blood.

Material: naive CD4+ T cells sorted from blood. This sample's cell subset or site label indicates: CD45RA+ positively selected. The rearrangement combines TRBV7-7 with TRBJ2-1; the D gene cannot be resolved beyond TRBD1 or TRBD2, each matching 5 bases. This TCR was sampled from a man aged 30 to 45 in good health. CDR3 region: CASSRDLYNEQFF. At the DNA level, the sequence is TGTGCTAGCAGCCGGGACCTCTACAATGAGCAGTTCTTC.